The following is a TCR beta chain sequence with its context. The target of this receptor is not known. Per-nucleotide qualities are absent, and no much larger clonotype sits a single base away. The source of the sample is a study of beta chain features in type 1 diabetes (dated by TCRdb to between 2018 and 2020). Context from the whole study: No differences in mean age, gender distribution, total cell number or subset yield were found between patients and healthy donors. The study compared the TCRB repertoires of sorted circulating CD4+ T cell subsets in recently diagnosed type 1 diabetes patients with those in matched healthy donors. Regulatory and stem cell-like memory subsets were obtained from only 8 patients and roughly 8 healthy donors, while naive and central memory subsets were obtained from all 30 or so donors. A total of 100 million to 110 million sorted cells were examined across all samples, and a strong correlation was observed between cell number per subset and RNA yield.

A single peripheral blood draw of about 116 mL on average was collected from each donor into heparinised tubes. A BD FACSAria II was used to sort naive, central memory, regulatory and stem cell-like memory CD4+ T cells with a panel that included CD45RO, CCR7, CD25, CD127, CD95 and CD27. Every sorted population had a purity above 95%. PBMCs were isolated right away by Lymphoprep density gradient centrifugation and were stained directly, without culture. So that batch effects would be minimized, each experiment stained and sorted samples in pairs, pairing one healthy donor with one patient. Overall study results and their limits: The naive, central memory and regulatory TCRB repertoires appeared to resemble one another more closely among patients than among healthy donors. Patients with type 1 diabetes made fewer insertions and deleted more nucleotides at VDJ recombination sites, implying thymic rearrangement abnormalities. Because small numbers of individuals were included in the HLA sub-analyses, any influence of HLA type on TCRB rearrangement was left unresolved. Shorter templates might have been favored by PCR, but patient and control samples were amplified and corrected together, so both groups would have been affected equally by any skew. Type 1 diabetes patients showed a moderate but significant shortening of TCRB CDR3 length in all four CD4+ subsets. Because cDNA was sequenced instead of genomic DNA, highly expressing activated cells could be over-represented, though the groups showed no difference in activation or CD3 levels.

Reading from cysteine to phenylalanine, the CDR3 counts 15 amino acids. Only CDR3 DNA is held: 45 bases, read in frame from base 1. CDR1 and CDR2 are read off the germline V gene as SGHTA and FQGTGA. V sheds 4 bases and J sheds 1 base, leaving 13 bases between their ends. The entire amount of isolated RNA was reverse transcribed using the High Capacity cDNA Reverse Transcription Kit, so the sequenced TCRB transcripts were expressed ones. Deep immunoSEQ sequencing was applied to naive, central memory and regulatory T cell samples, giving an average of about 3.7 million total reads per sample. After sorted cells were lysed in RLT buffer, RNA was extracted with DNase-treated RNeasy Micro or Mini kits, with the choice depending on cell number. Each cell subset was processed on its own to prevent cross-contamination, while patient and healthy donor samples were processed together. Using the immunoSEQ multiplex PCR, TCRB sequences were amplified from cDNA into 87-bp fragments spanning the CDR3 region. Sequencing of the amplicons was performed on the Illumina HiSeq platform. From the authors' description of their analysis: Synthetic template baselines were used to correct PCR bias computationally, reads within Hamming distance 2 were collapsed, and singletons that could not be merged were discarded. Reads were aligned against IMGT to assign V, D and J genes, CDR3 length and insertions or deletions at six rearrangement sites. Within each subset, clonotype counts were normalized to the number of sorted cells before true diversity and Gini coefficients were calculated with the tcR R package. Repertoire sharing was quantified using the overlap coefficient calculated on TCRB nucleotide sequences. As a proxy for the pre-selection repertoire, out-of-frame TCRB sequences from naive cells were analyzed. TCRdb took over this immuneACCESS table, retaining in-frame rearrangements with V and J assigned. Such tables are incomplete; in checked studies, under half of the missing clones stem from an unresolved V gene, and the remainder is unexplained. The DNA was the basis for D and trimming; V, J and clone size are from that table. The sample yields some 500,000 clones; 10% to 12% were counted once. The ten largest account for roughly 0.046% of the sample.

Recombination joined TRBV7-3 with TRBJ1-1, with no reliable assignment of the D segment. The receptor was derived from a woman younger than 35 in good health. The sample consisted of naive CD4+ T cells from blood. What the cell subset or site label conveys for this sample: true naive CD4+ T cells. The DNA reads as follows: TGTGCCAGCAGCTCCCCGGCGCCTCAGAACACTGAAGCTTTCTTT. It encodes CASSSPAPQNTEAFF.